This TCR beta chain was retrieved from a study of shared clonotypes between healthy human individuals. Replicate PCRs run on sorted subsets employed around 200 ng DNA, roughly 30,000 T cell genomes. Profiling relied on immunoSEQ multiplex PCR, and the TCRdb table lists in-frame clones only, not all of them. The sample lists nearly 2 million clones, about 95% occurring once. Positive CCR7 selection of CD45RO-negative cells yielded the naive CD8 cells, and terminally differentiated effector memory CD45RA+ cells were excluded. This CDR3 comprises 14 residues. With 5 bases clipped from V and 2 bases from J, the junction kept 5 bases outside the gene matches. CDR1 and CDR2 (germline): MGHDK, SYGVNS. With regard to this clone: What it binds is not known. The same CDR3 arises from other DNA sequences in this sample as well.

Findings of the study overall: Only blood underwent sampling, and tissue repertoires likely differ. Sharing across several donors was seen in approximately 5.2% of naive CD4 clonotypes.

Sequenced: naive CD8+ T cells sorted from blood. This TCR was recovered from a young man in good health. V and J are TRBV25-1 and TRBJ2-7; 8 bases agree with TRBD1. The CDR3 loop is CASSPGTGAYEQYF. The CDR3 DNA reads TGTGCCAGCAGTCCAGGGACAGGAGCCTACGAGCAGTACTTC.